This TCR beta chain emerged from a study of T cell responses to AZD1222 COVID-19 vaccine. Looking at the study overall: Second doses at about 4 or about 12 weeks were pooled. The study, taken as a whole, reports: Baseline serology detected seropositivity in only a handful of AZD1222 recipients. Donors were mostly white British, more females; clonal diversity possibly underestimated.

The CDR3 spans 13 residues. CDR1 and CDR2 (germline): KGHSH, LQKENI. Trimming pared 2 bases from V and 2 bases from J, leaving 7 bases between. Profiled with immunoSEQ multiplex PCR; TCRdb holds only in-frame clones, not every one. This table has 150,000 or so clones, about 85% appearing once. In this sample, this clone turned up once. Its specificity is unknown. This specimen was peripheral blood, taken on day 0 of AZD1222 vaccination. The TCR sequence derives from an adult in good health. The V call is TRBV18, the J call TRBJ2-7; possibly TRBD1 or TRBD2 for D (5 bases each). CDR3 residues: CASSPGTAYEQYF. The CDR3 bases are TGTGCCAGCTCACCAGGGACGGCCTACGAGCAGTACTTC. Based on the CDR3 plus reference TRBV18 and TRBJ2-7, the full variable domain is NAGVMQNPRHLVRRRGQEARLRCSPMKGHSHVYWYRQLPEEGLKFMVYLQKENIIDESGMPKERFSAEFPKEGPSILRIQQVVRGDSAAYFCASSPGTAYEQYFGPGTRLTVT.